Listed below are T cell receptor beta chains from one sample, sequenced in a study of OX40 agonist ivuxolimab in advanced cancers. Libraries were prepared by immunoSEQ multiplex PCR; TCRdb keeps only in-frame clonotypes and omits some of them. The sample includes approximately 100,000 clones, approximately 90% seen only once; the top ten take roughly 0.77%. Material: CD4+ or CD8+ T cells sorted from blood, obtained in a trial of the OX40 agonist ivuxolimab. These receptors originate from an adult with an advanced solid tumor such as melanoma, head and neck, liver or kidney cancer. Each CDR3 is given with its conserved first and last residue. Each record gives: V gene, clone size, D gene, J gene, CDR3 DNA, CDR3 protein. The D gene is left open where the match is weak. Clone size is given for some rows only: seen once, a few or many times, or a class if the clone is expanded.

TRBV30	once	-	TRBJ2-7	TGTGCCTGGAGTGCCCAGGGGCCGCGCGAGCAGTACTTC	CAWSAQGPREQYF
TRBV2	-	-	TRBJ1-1	TGTGCCAGCAGCGGACAGATTTTGAACACTGAAGCTTTCTTT	CASSGQILNTEAFF
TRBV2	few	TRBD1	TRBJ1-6	TGTGCCAGCACCCGGGACAGGGGGCTTAATTCACCCCTCCACTTT	CASTRDRGLNSPLHF
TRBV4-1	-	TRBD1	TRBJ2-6	TGCGCCAGCAGCCACCCTTGGGGACAGGGATCTGGGGCCAACGTCCTGACTTTC	CASSHPWGQGSGANVLTF
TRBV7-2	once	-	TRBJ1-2	TGTGCCAGCAGCTTAGGGCAGGCCCCGACCTATGGCTACACCTTC	CASSLGQAPTYGYTF
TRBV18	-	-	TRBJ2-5	TGTGCCAGCTCGCCTACAGGGAATGGAGAGACCCAGTACTTC	CASSPTGNGETQYF
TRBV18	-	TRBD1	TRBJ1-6	TGTGCCAGCTCACCGGACCAGGGGGTGTCTTCACCCCTCCACTTT	CASSPDQGVSSPLHF
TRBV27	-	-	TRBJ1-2	TGTGCCAGCAGTTTAGAGCGAAAGGGTGGCTACACCTTC	CASSLERKGGYTF
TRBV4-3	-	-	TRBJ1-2	TGCGCCAGCAGCCAAGGAGTTAAGGAGCGCTACACCTTC	CASSQGVKERYTF
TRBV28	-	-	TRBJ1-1	TGTGCCAGCAATTCCGTGGGCACTGAAGCTTTCTTT	CASNSVGTEAFF
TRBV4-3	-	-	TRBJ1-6	TGCGCCAGCAGCCCTTCGACCGATTCACCCCTCCACTTT	CASSPSTDSPLHF
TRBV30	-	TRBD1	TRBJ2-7	TGTGCCTGTATTCAGGGGGACCGAACCTACGAGCAGTACTTC	CACIQGDRTYEQYF
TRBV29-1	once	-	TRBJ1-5	TGCAGCGTTGGTGGGAGTAGCAATCAGCCCCAGCATTTT	CSVGGSSNQPQHF
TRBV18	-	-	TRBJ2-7	TGTGCCAGCTCACCACCCTCGGGCGAGCAGTACTTC	CASSPPSGEQYF
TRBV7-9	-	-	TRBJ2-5	TGTGCCAGCAGCTCCGAGGCGGGCTGGATAGAGACCCAGTACTTC	CASSSEAGWIETQYF
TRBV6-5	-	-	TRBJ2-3	TGTGCCAGCAGTTACACGGGAGTCAGCACAGATACGCAGTATTTT	CASSYTGVSTDTQYF
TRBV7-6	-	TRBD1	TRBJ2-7	TGTGCCAGCAGCTTAGCCGCCGTCAGGGGGTCCGAGCAGTACTTC	CASSLAAVRGSEQYF
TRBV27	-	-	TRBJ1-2	TGTGCCAGCACCCTAGGAGGGGTGGGGGGCTACACCTTC	CASTLGGVGGYTF
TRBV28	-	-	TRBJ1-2	TGTGCCAGCAGGGACCCTCAAGCACGGGGCTACACCTTC	CASRDPQARGYTF
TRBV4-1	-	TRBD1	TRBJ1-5	TGCGCCAGCAGCCCCCGGGACAGGGGCTATCAGCCCCAGCATTTT	CASSPRDRGYQPQHF
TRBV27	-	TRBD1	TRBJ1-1	TGTGCCAGCAGTTCGGACAGGGGCTGGAGGACTGAAGCTTTCTTT	CASSSDRGWRTEAFF
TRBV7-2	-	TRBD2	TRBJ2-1	TGTGCCAGCAGCCCCACTAGCGGATCCTACAATGAGCAGTTCTTC	CASSPTSGSYNEQFF
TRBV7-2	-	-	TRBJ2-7	TGTGCCAGCAGCTATTACGTCCAGTACGAGCAGTACTTC	CASSYYVQYEQYF
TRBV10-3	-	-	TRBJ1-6	TGTGCCACCTGGGGCGGGGCGGGATCACCCCTCCACTTT	CATWGGAGSPLHF
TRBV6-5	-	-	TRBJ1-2	TGTGCCAGCAGGCCAGGGAATTATGGCTACACCTTC	CASRPGNYGYTF
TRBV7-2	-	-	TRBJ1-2	TGTGCCAGCAGCTCCTTGGGGGCAGTAAGTGGCTACACCTTC	CASSSLGAVSGYTF
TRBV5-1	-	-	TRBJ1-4	TGCGCCAGCAGCAGCGGGACGATGCGTGAAAAACTGTTTTTT	CASSSGTMREKLFF
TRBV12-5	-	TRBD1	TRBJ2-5	TGTGCTAGTGGTTTGGGGACAGGTAGAGAGACCCAGTACTTC	CASGLGTGRETQYF
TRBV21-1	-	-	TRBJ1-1	TGTGCCAGCAGCAGGGGCACTGAAGCTTTCTTT	CASSRGTEAFF